This passage covers 3 T cell receptor beta chains from one sample sequenced in a study of tumor and adjacent non-tumor tissue in lung cancer. This sample's RNA came from whole unsorted tissue. TCRbeta libraries were built with three rounds of nested PCR, modified from ARM-PCR. TCRdb fed the multiplex PCR reads into MiXCR, producing one record per CDR3 protein. This table has 200,000 to 250,000 distinct CDR3 sequences, 71% appearing once. Sequencing input: lung tumor tissue. The receptors here all came from a man in his fifties or sixties with non-small cell lung cancer.

This clonotype was seen a handful of times. A read error may explain this, as a much larger clone is one base away. The chain links TRBV20-1 to TRBJ2-7; D is perhaps TRBD1 (5 bases). The germline CDR1 and CDR2 sequences are DFQATT and SNEGSKA (reference sequence). The length of the CDR3 is 14 residues. The V gene lost 6 bases and the J gene lost 0 bases, with 15 bases spanning the gap. CDR3 coding DNA: TGCAGTGCGTCGACAGTGCCCAGCTCCTACGAGCAGTACTTC. Translation gives CSASTVPSSYEQYF.

The table lists this clonotype with many counts. CDR3 amino acids: CSASGWAFNEQFF. In DNA form, the CDR3 reads TGCAGTGCTAGCGGTTGGGCTTTCAATGAGCAGTTCTTC. The chain is built from TRBV20-1 and TRBJ2-1, with D hard to call. CDR3 length equals 13 residues. V gave up 3 bases and J gave up 6 bases, with 12 bases separating them. Germline lookup yields CDR1 DFQATT and CDR2 SNEGSKA (reference sequence).

On this clonotype itself: A much larger clone is a single base away; this may be a read error. The J gene is TRBJ1-2, the V gene TRBV29-1; D not resolved. Per the germline V gene, CDR1 is SQVTM and CDR2 is ANQGSEA. The CDR3 is 10 amino acids. V shed 6 bases and J shed 7 bases, with 9 bases lying between them. The chain's CDR3 is CSVREFGYTF. The DNA of the CDR3 is TGCAGCGTCCGCGAGTTTGGCTACACCTTC. Together with reference TRBV29-1 and TRBJ1-2, the CDR3 gives the full variable domain: SAVISQKPSRDICQRGTSLTIQCQVDSQVTMMFWYRQQPGQSLTLIATANQGSEATYESGFVIDKFPISRPNLTFSTLTVSNMSPEDSSIYLCSVREFGYTFGSGTRLTVV.